The present T cell receptor beta chain was sequenced within a study of radiation and T cells in renal cell carcinoma. Study outcomes and limitations: Top tumor clonotypes rose in blood 2 weeks post-radiation, then contracted.

Details on this clone: Antigen: not known.

Germline CDR1 is MNHEY and CDR2 is SVGAGI. V gave up 6 bases and J gave up 3 bases, with 14 bases separating them. The CDR3 is 14 residues long. The time point here: blood 4 weeks post-SBRT, at nephrectomy. Treatment specified: 15 Gy SBRT to primary tumor, nephrectomy 4 weeks later. Sequenced by immunoSEQ multiplex PCR; TCRdb stores in-frame clones only, minus some. The data show roughly 58,000 clones, more than 60% seen once. The receptor was isolated from a man between 60 and 70 years old with renal cell carcinoma. The sample in question was blood, obtained from a patient whose treatment included radiotherapy and nephrectomy. V is TRBV6-5 and J is TRBJ1-2; tentatively, D is TRBD1 (6 bases). The CDR3 DNA is TGTGCCAGCAGGGGCAGGGGTCTTGACTATGGCTACACCTTC. This codes for CASRGRGLDYGYTF.